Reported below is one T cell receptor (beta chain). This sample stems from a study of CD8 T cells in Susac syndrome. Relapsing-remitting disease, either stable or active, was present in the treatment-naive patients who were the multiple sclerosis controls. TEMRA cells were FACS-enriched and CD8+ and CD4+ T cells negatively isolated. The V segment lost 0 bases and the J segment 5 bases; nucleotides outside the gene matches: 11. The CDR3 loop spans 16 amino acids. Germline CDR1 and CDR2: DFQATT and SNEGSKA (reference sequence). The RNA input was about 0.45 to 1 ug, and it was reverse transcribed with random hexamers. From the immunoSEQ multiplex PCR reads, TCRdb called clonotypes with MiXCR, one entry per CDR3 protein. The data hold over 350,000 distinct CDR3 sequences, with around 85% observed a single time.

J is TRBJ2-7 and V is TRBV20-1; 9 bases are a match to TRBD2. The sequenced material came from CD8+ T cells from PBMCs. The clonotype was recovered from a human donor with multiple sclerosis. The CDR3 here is CSARDLVGGRAHEQYF. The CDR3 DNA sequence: TGCAGTGCTAGAGATCTGGTGGGCGGGAGGGCCCACGAGCAGTACTTC.